One sample yielded the 9 T cell receptor beta chains listed below, sequenced in a study of tumor-infiltrating lymphocytes in primary liver carcinoma. Constant-region priming of 500 ng total RNA yielded TCR beta cDNA. The TCR beta library was amplified through three nested multiplex PCR rounds in a modified ARM-PCR procedure. Investigators reported that the first two PCR rounds, at 10 cycles each, used TRBV1-TRBV30 forward primers with a C-beta reverse primer. TCRdb re-derived calls from the multiplex PCR reads in MiXCR, one entry per CDR3 protein. The table lists nearly 45,000 distinct CDR3 sequences, 73% of them singletons, with 15% to 20% in the top ten. For each extraction, RNA and DNA were obtained together from about 21-30 mg of unsorted bulk tissue. The sequenced material came from liver tumor tissue from sampling region 2. Subset in this sample: tumor region T2, inferior pole. These receptors were taken from a man aged 35-49 years with primary liver carcinoma and hepatitis B virus infection.

The V and J genes are TRBV6-1 and TRBJ1-5, with a tentative D call TRBD1 (5 bases). Per germline, CDR1 MNHNS and CDR2 SASEGT. This CDR3 has 15 residues. Trimming took 4 bases from V and 7 from J, leaving 17 bases between them. CDR3 bases: TGTGCCAGCAGTGGAGGGCAGGGCCAAAACCAGCCCCAGCATTTT. Translation gives CASSGGQGQNQPQHF.

This chain's CDR3 is CSDEVGGMASGEQFF. DNA for the CDR3: TGCAGCGATGAGGTGGGCGGGATGGCCAGCGGTGAGCAGTTCTTC. This chain links TRBV29-1 with TRBJ2-1; maybe TRBD2 (6 bases). V shed 7 bases and J shed 9 bases, with 25 bases lying between them. The CDR3 is 15 residues long. From germline, CDR1 is SQVTM and CDR2 ANQGSEA.

As regards this clonotype: Compared with germline, one end of the junction differs, possibly owing to a read error. This rearrangement joins TRBV6-4 to TRBJ2-2; D might be TRBD1 or TRBD2, each matching 5 bases. Germline V lookup: CDR1 MRHNA, CDR2 SNTAGT. The CDR3 runs to 14 residues. The CDR3 nucleotides are TGTGCCAGCAGTGACGAACAGGAGGCCGGGGACCTGTTTTTT. Protein: CASSDEQEAGDLFF.

The chain joins TRBV6-5 to TRBJ2-3; 8 nucleotides agree with TRBD1. The V segment lost 6 bases and the J segment 1 base; nucleotides outside the gene matches: 3. Germline CDR1 MNHEY, CDR2 SVGAGI. This CDR3 contains 14 residues. CDR3 sequence (DNA): TGTGCCAGCAGACAGACAGGGGGCACAGATACGCAGTATTTT. It yields the protein CASRQTGGTDTQYF.

The chain uses TRBV19 and TRBJ2-1; TRBD2 matches 10 bases. V was pared by 9 bases and J by 4 bases, with 6 bases of the junction left unmatched. The CDR3 is 14 residues long. Germline V lookup: CDR1 LNHDA, CDR2 SQIVND (reference sequence). The CDR3 nucleotides read TGTGCCAGCGCGGGACTAGCGCCATACAATGAGCAGTTCTTC. Translating gives CASAGLAPYNEQFF. Drawing the rest from reference TRBV19 and TRBJ2-1, the complete variable domain is DGGITQSPKYLFRKEGQNVTLSCEQNLNHDAMYWYRQDPGQGLRLIYYSQIVNDFQKGDIAEGYSVSREKKESFPLTVTSAQKNPTAFYLCASAGLAPYNEQFFGPGTRLTVL.

Turning to this clonotype: The germline gene is not matched at one end of the junction; a read error may be the cause. The genes are TRBV11-1 and TRBJ2-7; weak D call: TRBD1 (7 bases). The CDR3 is 13 residues long. Germline CDR1 is SGHAT and CDR2 is FQDESV (reference sequence). CDR3 residues: CTSRGKRSYEQYF. As DNA, the CDR3 is TGTACTAGCAGGGGGAAGCGATCCTACGAGCAATACTTC.

About this clonotype itself: Lacking the conserved final phenylalanine or tryptophan, this CDR3 likely reflects a read error. V gene TRBV6-1 combines with J gene TRBJ2-6; D is ambiguous. Germline CDR1 and CDR2: MNHNS and SASEGT. The CDR3 spans 15 residues. The CDR3: CTSSEFFQGANVLTY. The DNA of the CDR3 is TGTACCAGCAGTGAATTCTTCCAAGGGGCCAACGTCCTGACTTAC.

With respect to this clonotype: Lacking the conserved final phenylalanine or tryptophan, this CDR3 likely reflects a read error. The chain links TRBV6-6 to TRBJ2-1; D assignment may be TRBD1 or TRBD2 (5 bases each). V was trimmed by 2 bases and J by 9 bases, leaving 14 bases between them. The CDR3 is 14 residues long. Germline loops: CDR1 MNHNY, CDR2 SVGAGI (reference sequence). In DNA form, the CDR3 reads TGTGCCAGCAGTTACGGGACGGCTGACATTGAGCAGTTCTCC. Encoded protein: CASSYGTADIEQFS.

The chain carries TRBV5-1 and TRBJ2-6, with no clear D. The germline V gene encodes CDR1 SGHRS and CDR2 YFSETQ. Trimming left V 4 bases short and J 4 bases short, with 18 bases between. CDR3 length: 17 amino acids. CDR3 in amino acids: CASSSGRPQAGANVLTF. The CDR3 coding sequence is TGCGCCAGCAGCAGTGGCAGGCCTCAAGCCGGGGCCAACGTCCTGACTTTC.